This T cell receptor beta chain comes out of a study of CD8 T cells in Susac syndrome. As for the study in general: Each patient with Susac syndrome, at the time of blood draw, was therapy-naive, on corticosteroids, or on intravenous immunoglobulin alone. Study findings and constraints: TEMRA cells and active patients showed peak Susac CD8+ clonal expansion.

The RNA, roughly 0.45 to 1 ug, was put through reverse transcription using random hexamers. TCRdb ran MiXCR on the immunoSEQ multiplex PCR reads and lists one entry per CDR3 protein. The table has around 53,000 distinct CDR3 sequences, about 95% seen once. CDR3 length equals 14 residues. V lost 5 bases and J lost 4, with 14 bases in between. CDR1 and CDR2 from the germline V gene are SGHTA and FQGNSA. Only a few counts were recorded for this clonotype. Its antigen is as yet unknown. The sample comprised CD8+ T cells from PBMCs. The chain links TRBV7-2 to TRBJ2-5, with no clear D. This TCR came from a human donor with Susac syndrome. The CDR3 sequence is CASSPTVGLETQYF. DNA for the CDR3: TGTGCCAGCAGCCCGACGGTGGGGTTAGAGACCCAGTACTTC. The complete variable domain, with remaining parts taken from reference TRBV7-2 and TRBJ2-5, reads GAGVSQSPSNKVTEKGKDVELRCDPISGHTALYWYRQSLGQGLEFLIYFQGNSAPDKSGLPSDRFSAERTGGSVSTLTIQRTQQEDSAVYLCASSPTVGLETQYFGPGTRLLVL.